This record concerns one T cell receptor (beta chain) sequence. The antigen remains undetermined. This may arise from a read error, as a much more abundant clone is one base away. Trimming removed 2 bases at V and 4 bases at J, with 12 bases between. Germline-derived CDR1 and CDR2 are LGHNA and YNFKEQ. The CDR3 is made up of 15 amino acids. This record comes from a study of glioma-infiltrating T cells. In the study overall: Dexamethasone exposure before glioma surgery was limited to six or fewer days.

Using RNA template, CDR3s of TCR alpha and beta were amplified with iRepertoire arm-PCR. One entry per CDR3 protein, called by TCRdb with MiXCR from the multiplex PCR reads. The sample lists roughly 350,000 distinct CDR3 sequences, about two fifths occurring once. Study observations and caveats: Shared blood CDR3 signature motifs marked patients with low tissue-blood divergence.

The V call is TRBV4-2, the J call TRBJ2-1; unclear D gene. This clonotype was obtained from a human donor with low-grade glioma or glioblastoma, undergoing nonglioma brain surgery, or in good health (not recorded which). The sequenced sample was glioma tissue, nonneoplastic brain tissue, or PBMCs (not recorded which). CDR3 sequence reads: CASSQNMAPYNEQFF. CDR3 nucleotides: TGTGCCAGCAGCCAAAACATGGCCCCTTACAATGAGCAGTTCTTC.